This entry lists 26 T cell receptor beta chains sequenced from one sample in a study of shared clonotypes between healthy human individuals. Only in-frame clones appear in the TCRdb table, and some are missing; sequencing was by immunoSEQ multiplex PCR. The sample yields some 1 million clones, about 80% seen once. The sequencing input was memory CD4+ T cells sorted from blood. Subset described: CD45RA-negative fraction. Source of these receptors: a man aged 18 to 29 in good health.

This clone has more than one count but fewer than ten. The chain has TRBV28 and TRBJ1-5; 10 nucleotides match TRBD1. Looked up from germline, CDR1 is MDHEN and CDR2 is SYDVKM. CDR3 length: 17 amino acids. Trimming at V came to 5 bases and at J to 0 bases, leaving 7 bases not matched to a gene. The chain's CDR3 is CASSPLGTGDSNQPQHF. CDR3 nucleotide sequence: TGTGCCAGCAGTCCACTTGGGACAGGGGATAGCAATCAGCCCCAGCATTTT.

This clone appeared a few times. The DNA for the CDR3 is TGTGCCAGCAGGATCGGACAGGGAGGTCAGCCCCAGCATTTT. Encoded protein: CASRIGQGGQPQHF. The rearrangement links TRBV6-5 to TRBJ1-5; TRBD1 aligns across 8 bases. The CDR3 is 14 amino acids. Germline V gives CDR1 MNHEY, CDR2 SVGAGI. Trimming removed 6 bases from V and 6 bases from J; junction bases left unmatched: 7.

This clone has just one count. The V call is TRBV7-2, the J call TRBJ1-6; D gene uncertain. V dropped 6 bases and J dropped 5 bases, with 11 bases sitting between them. Germline V CDR1 and CDR2: SGHTA, FQGNSA. The CDR3 runs 14 residues. The CDR3 DNA reads TGTGCCAGCAGGCCTGGACGGAATAATTCACCCCTCCACTTT. This gives the protein CASRPGRNNSPLHF. The entire variable domain, with the rest obtained from reference TRBV7-2 and TRBJ1-6, is as follows: GAGVSQSPSNKVTEKGKDVELRCDPISGHTALYWYRQSLGQGLEFLIYFQGNSAPDKSGLPSDRFSAERTGGSVSTLTIQRTQQEDSAVYLCASRPGRNNSPLHFGNGTRLTVT.

This rearrangement joins TRBV16 to TRBJ1-2, with D uncertain. V was trimmed by 0 bases and J by 9 bases, leaving 14 bases between them. The length of the CDR3 is 14 residues. The germline CDR1 and CDR2 sequences are KGHSY and FQNENV. CDR3 in DNA: TGTGCCAGCAGCCAATCTTCTTTCGGCGGGAGCTACACCTTC. This translates into CASSQSSFGGSYTF.

This clone was observed a single time. The chain joins TRBV11-2 to TRBJ2-7, with 7 bases fitting TRBD2. This CDR3 comprises 15 residues. V was pared by 4 bases and J by 3 bases, with 9 bases of the junction left unmatched. Germline assignment: CDR1 SGHAT and CDR2 FQNNGV. The CDR3 sequence: CASSSDTGTNYEQYF. CDR3 DNA sequence: TGTGCCAGCAGCTCTGATACCGGGACTAACTACGAGCAGTACTTC. The variable domain in full, with the rest retrieved from reference TRBV11-2 and TRBJ2-7, is EAGVAQSPRYKIIEKRQSVAFWCNPISGHATLYWYQQILGQGPKLLIQFQNNGVVDDSQLPKDRFSAERLKGVDSTLKIQPAKLEDSAVYLCASSSDTGTNYEQYFGPGTRLTVT.

CDR3 in DNA: TGTGCCAGCTCACCAGTCCAGTACAATGAGCAGTTCTTC. This translates into CASSPVQYNEQFF. V and J are TRBV18 and TRBJ2-1; D remains unclear. The germline V gene encodes CDR1 KGHSH and CDR2 LQKENI. V lost 2 bases and J 4 bases, leaving 6 bases between the germline ends. There are 13 residues in the CDR3.

V and J are TRBV28 and TRBJ2-7, with unresolved D. Germline CDR1 reads MDHEN; CDR2 reads SYDVKM. Trimming took 2 bases from V and 7 from J, leaving 9 bases between them. CDR3 length: 12 amino acids. As DNA, the CDR3 is TGTGCCAGCAGTTTAACCAAGTGGGAGCAGTACTTC. It yields the protein CASSLTKWEQYF.

The chain carries TRBV11-2 and TRBJ2-1, with TRBD2 matching over 8 bases. The CDR3 is 15 amino acids. Germline CDR1 SGHAT, CDR2 FQNNGV. V shed 0 bases and J 8 bases; nucleotides not matched to a gene: 6. The CDR3 here is CASSLDGRARDEQFF. DNA of the CDR3: TGTGCCAGCAGCTTAGACGGGAGGGCCCGGGATGAGCAGTTCTTC. Filled out from reference TRBV11-2 and TRBJ2-1, the complete variable domain reads EAGVAQSPRYKIIEKRQSVAFWCNPISGHATLYWYQQILGQGPKLLIQFQNNGVVDDSQLPKDRFSAERLKGVDSTLKIQPAKLEDSAVYLCASSLDGRARDEQFFGPGTRLTVL.

The chain couples TRBV5-1 to TRBJ2-7; D not resolved. The CDR3 is 14 residues long. The V gene's germline CDR1 is SGHRS and CDR2 YFSETQ. Trimming stripped 5 bases from V and 6 bases from J, with 18 bases between. The CDR3 region has the DNA TGCGCCAGCAGAACTTCCCCCTCAGGTTTCGAGCAGTACTTC. Its protein product is CASRTSPSGFEQYF.

This clone showed up just a few times. The sample contains more than one DNA sequence encoding this CDR3. V is TRBV18 and J is TRBJ2-5; D is uncertain. The CDR3 spans 13 residues. V shed 4 bases and J shed 5 bases, with 11 bases lying between them. CDR1 and CDR2 from the germline V gene are KGHSH and LQKENI. CDR3 loop: CASSRSRTETQYF. The CDR3, as DNA: TGTGCCAGCTCACGTTCGAGGACCGAGACCCAGTACTTC. Full variable domain (outside the CDR3, taken from reference TRBV18 and TRBJ2-5): NAGVMQNPRHLVRRRGQEARLRCSPMKGHSHVYWYRQLPEEGLKFMVYLQKENIIDESGMPKERFSAEFPKEGPSILRIQQVVRGDSAAYFCASSRSRTETQYFGPGTRLLVL.

The V call is TRBV6-1, the J call TRBJ1-1, with D possibly being TRBD1 (5 bases). Trimming removed 8 bases from V and 5 bases from J, with 15 bases in between. The CDR3 contains 13 residues. Per the germline V gene, CDR1 is MNHNS and CDR2 is SASEGT. CDR3 sequence (DNA): TGTGCCAGCGATATCGGTAGGGGTACTGAAGCTTTCTTT. It specifies CASDIGRGTEAFF.

This clone was seen only a few times. J is TRBJ2-4 and V is TRBV7-9, with D uncertain. V shed 5 bases and J shed 3 bases, with 14 bases lying between them. Germline assignment: CDR1 SEHNR and CDR2 FQNEAQ (reference sequence). The CDR3 spans 15 residues. The CDR3 is CASSPMGSDKNIQYF. CDR3 sequence (DNA): TGTGCCAGCAGCCCTATGGGGTCAGACAAAAACATTCAGTACTTC.

V gene TRBV2 combines with J gene TRBJ1-5; D is undetermined. Per the germline V gene, CDR1 is SNHLY and CDR2 is FYNNEI. The length of the CDR3 is 14 residues. Trimming cost V 7 bases and J 0 bases, with 10 bases left between them. CDR3 protein: CASKREYSNQPQHF. The DNA for the CDR3 is TGTGCCAGCAAACGGGAGTATAGCAATCAGCCCCAGCATTTT.

This clone was seen a single time. The rearrangement joins TRBV14 to TRBJ2-1, with no clear D. The CDR3 runs to 13 residues. The V gene's germline CDR1 is SGHDN and CDR2 FVKESK. V gave up 4 bases and J gave up 9 bases, with 13 bases separating them. CDR3 DNA: TGTGCCAGCAGCCTCTTCCTAAACTCTGAGCAGTTCTTC. This translates into CASSLFLNSEQFF.

V and J are TRBV7-9 and TRBJ1-3, with D possibly TRBD1 on 6 matching bases. The CDR3 is 15 residues long. Germline values: CDR1 SEHNR, CDR2 FQNEAQ (reference sequence). V gave up 5 bases and J gave up 0 bases, with 11 bases separating them. CDR3 loop: CASSQTGFSGNTIYF. CDR3 coding DNA: TGTGCCAGCAGCCAGACAGGTTTCTCTGGAAACACCATATATTTT.

The chain is built from TRBV7-9 and TRBJ2-3, with 8 bases that match TRBD1. CDR3 length equals 15 residues. CDR1 and CDR2 from the germline V gene are SEHNR and FQNEAQ (reference sequence). V lost 1 base and J lost 2; bases outside the gene matches: 2. CDR3 loop: CASSLGQGNTDTQYF. The CDR3 DNA reads as TGTGCCAGCAGCTTAGGACAGGGGAACACAGATACGCAGTATTTT.

This chain joins TRBV30 and TRBJ2-1, with 9 bases that match TRBD2. CDR1 and CDR2 from the germline V gene are GTSNPN and SVGIG (reference sequence). The CDR3 sequence is 17 residues long. The ends lost 2 bases at V and 1 base at J; junction bases unmatched: 9. The CDR3 DNA follows: TGTGCCTGGAGTACCCGATATAGCGGGAGTTCCTACAATGAGCAGTTCTTC. It is translated as CAWSTRYSGSSYNEQFF. Supplemented by reference TRBV30 and TRBJ2-1, the full variable domain reads SQTIHQWPATLVQPVGSPLSLECTVEGTSNPNLYWYRQAAGRGLQLLFYSVGIGQISSEVPQNLSASRPQDRQFILSSKKLLLSDSGFYLCAWSTRYSGSSYNEQFFGPGTRLTVL.

The rearrangement uses TRBV11-2 and TRBJ2-7; possibly TRBD1 for D (5 bases). Trimming shortened V by 4 bases and J by 5 bases, and 15 bases separated the two germline ends. The CDR3 loop spans 14 amino acids. CDR1 is SGHAT and CDR2 is FQNNGV in the germline V gene. The CDR3 coding sequence is TGTGCCAGCAGCTCGTCCAGGGTCAAAAACGAGCAGTACTTC. As protein: CASSSSRVKNEQYF. Filled out from reference TRBV11-2 and TRBJ2-7, the complete variable domain reads EAGVAQSPRYKIIEKRQSVAFWCNPISGHATLYWYQQILGQGPKLLIQFQNNGVVDDSQLPKDRFSAERLKGVDSTLKIQPAKLEDSAVYLCASSSSRVKNEQYFGPGTRLTVT.

Note on this clone: This may come from a read error, since a much larger clone is one base off. Other DNA sequences in this sample translate to the same CDR3. This chain uses TRBV7-9 with TRBJ2-5; D call uncertain. In germline, CDR1 is SEHNR, CDR2 FQNEAQ (reference sequence). This CDR3 region has 17 residues. Trimming took 3 bases from V and 5 from J, leaving 22 bases between them. The CDR3 loop is CASSFMLAGVGQETQYF. DNA of the CDR3: TGTGCCAGCAGCTTTATGCTTGCTGGGGTCGGGCAGGAGACCCAGTACTTC. Looking up the rest from reference TRBV7-9 and TRBJ2-5 gives the full variable domain: DTGVSQNPRHKITKRGQNVTFRCDPISEHNRLYWYRQTLGQGPEFLTYFQNEAQLEKSRLLSDRFSAERPKGSFSTLEIQRTEQGDSAMYLCASSFMLAGVGQETQYFGPGTRLLVL.

With respect to this clone: Different DNA sequences within this sample yield the same CDR3. The chain combines TRBV10-3 with TRBJ2-7; D not certain. With 0 bases removed from V and 5 bases from J, the gap between germline ends came to 5 bases. Germline CDR1 is ENHRY and CDR2 is SYGVKD. This CDR3 spans 12 amino acids. CDR3 amino acids: CAISESRNEQYF. The CDR3 region has the DNA TGTGCCATCAGTGAGTCCCGGAACGAGCAGTACTTC.

This clone was observed a few times. The CDR3 DNA reads TGTGCCAGCAGCTTCGGTTCACAACAAGAGACCCAGTACTTC. Translated, it gives CASSFGSQQETQYF. This rearrangement joins TRBV7-9 to TRBJ2-5; D unresolved. The CDR3 sequence is 14 residues long. CDR1 is SEHNR, CDR2 FQNEAQ, per germline (reference sequence). V was clipped by 3 bases and J by 2 bases, with 10 bases between them.

In regard to this clone: The same CDR3 also results from other DNA sequences found in this sample. V usage is TRBV7-2 and J usage is TRBJ1-4; unclear D gene. The CDR3 runs 15 residues. CDR1 is SGHTA, CDR2 FQGNSA, per germline. Trimming pared 0 bases from V and 4 bases from J, leaving 9 bases between. Here the CDR3 DNA reads TGTGCCAGCAGCTTAGCGCTGGGGAGTAATGAAAAACTGTTTTTT. Protein product: CASSLALGSNEKLFF.

This clone was counted only a few times. Other DNA sequences in the same sample also yield this CDR3. The rearrangement joins TRBV7-2 to TRBJ2-7, with 10 bases matching TRBD2. The CDR3 totals 14 residues. With 6 bases clipped from V and 0 bases from J, the junction kept 2 bases outside the gene matches. CDR1 and CDR2 (germline): SGHTA, FQGNSA. For the CDR3, the DNA is TGTGCCAGCAGTCGGACTAGCGGCTCCTACGAGCAGTACTTC. Amino acid sequence: CASSRTSGSYEQYF.

The chain carries TRBV5-1 and TRBJ2-7; the D call may be TRBD1 or TRBD2 (5 bases each). Germline-derived CDR1 and CDR2 are SGHRS and YFSETQ. The CDR3 totals 13 residues. The ends were cut back, 3 bases at V and 2 bases at J, with 9 bases in the middle. DNA for the CDR3: TGCGCCAGCAGCTGGGACGGCCCCTACGAGCAGTACTTC. It is translated as CASSWDGPYEQYF.

A note on this clone: This sample includes further DNA sequences coding for the same CDR3. The chain carries TRBV30 and TRBJ1-6; D ambiguous. CDR1 is GTSNPN, CDR2 SVGIG, per germline (reference sequence). The CDR3 runs 14 residues. The V end was cut by 2 bases, the J end by 4 bases, with 9 bases between. CDR3 bases: TGTGCCTGGAGTTTGGAGAAATATAATTCACCCCTCCACTTT. It specifies CAWSLEKYNSPLHF.

V gene TRBV9 combines with J gene TRBJ1-5, with D uncertain. Germline loops: CDR1 SGDLS, CDR2 YYNGEE. The CDR3 extends over 14 amino acids. The ends were cut back, 4 bases at V and 7 bases at J, with 15 bases in the middle. The CDR3 DNA is TGTGCCAGCAGCATGGACGGCCTGGGGCAGCCCCAGCATTTT. Its translation: CASSMDGLGQPQHF. The full variable domain, in which reference TRBV9 and TRBJ1-5 provide the parts outside the CDR3, is DSGVTQTPKHLITATGQRVTLRCSPRSGDLSVYWYQQSLDQGLQFLIQYYNGEERAKGNILERFSAQQFPDLHSELNLSSLELGDSALYFCASSMDGLGQPQHFGDGTRLSIL.